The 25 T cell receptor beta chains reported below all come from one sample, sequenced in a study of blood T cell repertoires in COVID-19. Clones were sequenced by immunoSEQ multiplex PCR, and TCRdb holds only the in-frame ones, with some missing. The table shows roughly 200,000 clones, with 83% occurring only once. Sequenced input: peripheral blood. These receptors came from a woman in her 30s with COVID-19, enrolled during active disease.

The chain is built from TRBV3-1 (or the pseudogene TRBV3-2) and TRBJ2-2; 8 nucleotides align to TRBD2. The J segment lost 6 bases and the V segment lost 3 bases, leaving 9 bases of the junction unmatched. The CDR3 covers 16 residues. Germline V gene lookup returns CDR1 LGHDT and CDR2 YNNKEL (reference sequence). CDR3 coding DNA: TGTGCCAGCAGCCATTGGCGGGGGGAGGGCGCCGGGGAGCTGTTTTTT. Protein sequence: CASSHWRGEGAGELFF.

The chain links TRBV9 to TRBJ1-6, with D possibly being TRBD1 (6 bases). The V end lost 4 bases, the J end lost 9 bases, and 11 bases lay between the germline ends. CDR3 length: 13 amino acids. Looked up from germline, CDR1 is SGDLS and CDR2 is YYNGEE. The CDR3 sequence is CASSRDTTSPLHF. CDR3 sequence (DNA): TGTGCCAGCAGCCGGGACACCACTTCACCCCTCCACTTT.

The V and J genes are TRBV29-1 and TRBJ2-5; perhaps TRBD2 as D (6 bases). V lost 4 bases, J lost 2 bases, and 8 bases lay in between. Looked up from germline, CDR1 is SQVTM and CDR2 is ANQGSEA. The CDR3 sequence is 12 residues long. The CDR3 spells CSVGGGQETQYF. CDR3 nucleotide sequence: TGCAGCGTTGGTGGGGGGCAAGAGACCCAGTACTTC.

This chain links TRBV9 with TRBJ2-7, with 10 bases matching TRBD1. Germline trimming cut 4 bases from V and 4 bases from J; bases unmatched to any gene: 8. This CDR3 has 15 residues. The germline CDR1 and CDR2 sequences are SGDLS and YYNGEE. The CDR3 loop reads CASSRTGTGVYEQYF. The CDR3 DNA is TGTGCCAGCAGCCGTACCGGGACAGGGGTTTACGAGCAGTACTTC.

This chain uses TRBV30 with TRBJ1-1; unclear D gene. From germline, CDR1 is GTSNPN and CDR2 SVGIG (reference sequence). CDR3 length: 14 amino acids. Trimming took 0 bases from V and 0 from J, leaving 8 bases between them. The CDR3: CAWSVGLLNTEAFF. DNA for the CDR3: TGTGCCTGGAGTGTCGGGTTACTGAACACTGAAGCTTTCTTT.

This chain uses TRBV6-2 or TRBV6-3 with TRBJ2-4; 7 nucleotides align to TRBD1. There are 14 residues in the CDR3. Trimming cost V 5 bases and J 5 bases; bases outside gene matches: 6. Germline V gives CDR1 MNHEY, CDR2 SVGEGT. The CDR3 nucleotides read TGTGCCAGCAGTCAAACAGGGGTCCAAAACATTCAGTACTTC. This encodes CASSQTGVQNIQYF.

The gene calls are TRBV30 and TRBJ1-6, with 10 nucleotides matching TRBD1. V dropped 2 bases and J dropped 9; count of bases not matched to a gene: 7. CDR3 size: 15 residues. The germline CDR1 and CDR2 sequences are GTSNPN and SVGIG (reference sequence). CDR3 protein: CAWSSLTGGGSPLHF. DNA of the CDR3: TGTGCCTGGAGTAGCCTGACAGGGGGCGGTTCACCCCTCCACTTT.

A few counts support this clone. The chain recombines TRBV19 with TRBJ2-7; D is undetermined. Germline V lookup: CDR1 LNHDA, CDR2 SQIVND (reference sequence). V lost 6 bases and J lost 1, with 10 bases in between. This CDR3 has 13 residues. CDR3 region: CASSLRMSYEQYF. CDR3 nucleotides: TGTGCCAGTAGCTTGCGGATGTCCTACGAGCAGTACTTC.

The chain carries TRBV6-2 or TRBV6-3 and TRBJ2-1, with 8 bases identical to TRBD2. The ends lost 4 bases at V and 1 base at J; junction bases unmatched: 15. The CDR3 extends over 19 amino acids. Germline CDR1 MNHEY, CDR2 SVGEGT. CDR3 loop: CASSSSSRLSGGSYNEQFF. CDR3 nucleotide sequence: TGTGCCAGCAGTTCCTCTTCTAGACTGTCGGGGGGGTCCTACAATGAGCAGTTCTTC.

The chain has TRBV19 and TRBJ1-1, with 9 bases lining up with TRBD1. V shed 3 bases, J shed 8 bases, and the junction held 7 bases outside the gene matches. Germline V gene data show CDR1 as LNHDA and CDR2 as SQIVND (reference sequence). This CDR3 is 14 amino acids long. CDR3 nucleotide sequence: TGTGCCAGTAGTATCTCTGGGACAGGGACCGAAGCTTTCTTT. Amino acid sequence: CASSISGTGTEAFF.

In DNA, the CDR3 is TGTGCCAGCGTGGGGATAGCGGGGGCCTACAATGAGCAGTTCTTC. The encoded protein is CASVGIAGAYNEQFF. This sequence joins TRBV19 and TRBJ2-1; 9 nucleotides agree with TRBD2. This CDR3 region has 15 residues. The germline gives CDR1 LNHDA, CDR2 SQIVND (reference sequence). V was pared by 9 bases and J by 2 bases, with 8 bases of the junction left unmatched. The full variable domain, rest sourced from reference TRBV19 and TRBJ2-1, is DGGITQSPKYLFRKEGQNVTLSCEQNLNHDAMYWYRQDPGQGLRLIYYSQIVNDFQKGDIAEGYSVSREKKESFPLTVTSAQKNPTAFYLCASVGIAGAYNEQFFGPGTRLTVL.

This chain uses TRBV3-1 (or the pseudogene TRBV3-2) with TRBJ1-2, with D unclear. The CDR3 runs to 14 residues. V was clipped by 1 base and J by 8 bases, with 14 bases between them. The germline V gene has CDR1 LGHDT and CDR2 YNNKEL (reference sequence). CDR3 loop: CASSQVPSSSGYTF. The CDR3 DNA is TGTGCCAGCAGCCAAGTCCCCTCCAGTTCGGGCTACACCTTC.

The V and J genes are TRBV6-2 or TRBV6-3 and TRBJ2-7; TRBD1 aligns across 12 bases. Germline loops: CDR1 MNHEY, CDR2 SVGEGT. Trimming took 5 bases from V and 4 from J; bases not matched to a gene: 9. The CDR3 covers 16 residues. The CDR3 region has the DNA TGTGCCAGCAGTAAAACAATGGGACAGGGGGCTTACGAGCAGTACTTC. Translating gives CASSKTMGQGAYEQYF.

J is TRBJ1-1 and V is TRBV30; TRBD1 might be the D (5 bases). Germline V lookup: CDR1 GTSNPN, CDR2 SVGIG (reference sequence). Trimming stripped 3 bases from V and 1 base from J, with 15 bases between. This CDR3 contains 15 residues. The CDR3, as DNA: TGTGCCTGGAGACCGGACATCCTAAGGAACACTGAAGCTTTCTTT. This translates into CAWRPDILRNTEAFF.

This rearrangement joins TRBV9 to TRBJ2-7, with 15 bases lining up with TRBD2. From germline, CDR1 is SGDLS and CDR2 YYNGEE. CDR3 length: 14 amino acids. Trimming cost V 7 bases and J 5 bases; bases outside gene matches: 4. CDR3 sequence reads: CASGTSGRTNEQYF. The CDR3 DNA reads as TGTGCCAGCGGGACTAGCGGGAGGACCAACGAGCAGTACTTC.

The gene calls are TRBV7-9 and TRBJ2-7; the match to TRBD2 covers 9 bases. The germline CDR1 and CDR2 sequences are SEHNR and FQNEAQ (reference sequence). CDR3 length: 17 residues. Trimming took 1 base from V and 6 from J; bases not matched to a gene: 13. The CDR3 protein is CASSLVLSSGITGEQYF. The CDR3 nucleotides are TGTGCCAGCAGCTTAGTTTTGTCTAGCGGGATCACTGGCGAGCAGTACTTC.

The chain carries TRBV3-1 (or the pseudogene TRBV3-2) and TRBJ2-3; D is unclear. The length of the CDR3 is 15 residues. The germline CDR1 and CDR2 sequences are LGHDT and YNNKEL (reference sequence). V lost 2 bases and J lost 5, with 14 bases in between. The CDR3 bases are TGTGCCAGCAGCCAAACCAGCGAAGATGGAGATACGCAGTATTTT. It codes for CASSQTSEDGDTQYF.

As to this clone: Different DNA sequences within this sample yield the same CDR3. The CDR3: CASSQRLAGEETQYF. Written as DNA, the CDR3 is TGCGCCAGCAGCCAGCGACTAGCGGGGGAAGAGACCCAGTACTTC. The J gene is TRBJ2-5, the V gene TRBV4-3; 12 nucleotides match TRBD2. The CDR3 totals 15 residues. Trimming at V came to 3 bases and at J to 3 bases, leaving 2 bases not matched to a gene. Germline loops: CDR1 LGHNA, CDR2 YSLEER.

The CDR3 protein is CASSVSRVTGELFF. Here the CDR3 DNA reads TGTGCCAGCAGCGTTTCCAGGGTCACCGGGGAGCTGTTTTTT. This chain uses TRBV9 with TRBJ2-2; possibly TRBD1 for D (5 bases). The CDR3 is made up of 14 amino acids. Germline-derived CDR1 and CDR2 are SGDLS and YYNGEE. V lost 2 bases, J lost 4 bases, and 9 bases lay in between.

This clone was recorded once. The CDR3 bases are TGTGCCAGCAGCCCCCCCGCGCAGGGTAACACTGAAGCTTTCTTT. Translation: CASSPPAQGNTEAFF. The rearrangement uses TRBV7-9 and TRBJ1-1; possible D gene TRBD1, 5 bases. The V and J ends lost 5 bases and 2 bases respectively, with 15 bases between them. The germline CDR1 and CDR2 sequences are SEHNR and FQNEAQ (reference sequence). This CDR3 spans 15 amino acids.

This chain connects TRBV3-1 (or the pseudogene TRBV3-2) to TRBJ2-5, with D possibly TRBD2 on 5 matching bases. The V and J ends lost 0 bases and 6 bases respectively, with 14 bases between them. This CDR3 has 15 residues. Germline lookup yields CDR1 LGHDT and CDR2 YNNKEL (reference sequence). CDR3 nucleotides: TGTGCCAGCAGCCAAGATCTAACGGGATTGCAGACCCAGTACTTC. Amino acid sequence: CASSQDLTGLQTQYF.

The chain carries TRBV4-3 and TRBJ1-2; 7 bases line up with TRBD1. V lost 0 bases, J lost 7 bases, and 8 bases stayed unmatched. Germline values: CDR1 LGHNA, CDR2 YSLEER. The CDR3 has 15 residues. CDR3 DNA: TGCGCCAGCAGCCAAGACATAAGCAGGGGGTCTGGCTACACCTTC. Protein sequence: CASSQDISRGSGYTF.

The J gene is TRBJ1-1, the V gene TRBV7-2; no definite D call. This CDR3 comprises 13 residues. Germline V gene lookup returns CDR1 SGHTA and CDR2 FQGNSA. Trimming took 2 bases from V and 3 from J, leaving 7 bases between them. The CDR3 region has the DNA TGTGCCAGCAGCTTATCCCTGTACACTGAAGCTTTCTTT. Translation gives CASSLSLYTEAFF.

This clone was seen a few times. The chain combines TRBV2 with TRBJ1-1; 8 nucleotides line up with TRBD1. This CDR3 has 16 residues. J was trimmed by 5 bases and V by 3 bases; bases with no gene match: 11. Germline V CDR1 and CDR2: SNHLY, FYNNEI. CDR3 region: CASSEETGVLNTEAFF. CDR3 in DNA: TGTGCCAGCAGTGAGGAGACAGGGGTCTTAAATACTGAAGCTTTCTTT.

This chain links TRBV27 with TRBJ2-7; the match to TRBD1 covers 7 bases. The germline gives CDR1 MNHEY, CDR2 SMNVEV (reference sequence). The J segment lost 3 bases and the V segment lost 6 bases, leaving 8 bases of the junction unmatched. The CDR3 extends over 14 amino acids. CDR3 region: CASRSTGRVYEQYF. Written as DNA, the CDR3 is TGTGCCAGCAGGTCGACAGGGCGTGTCTACGAGCAGTACTTC.